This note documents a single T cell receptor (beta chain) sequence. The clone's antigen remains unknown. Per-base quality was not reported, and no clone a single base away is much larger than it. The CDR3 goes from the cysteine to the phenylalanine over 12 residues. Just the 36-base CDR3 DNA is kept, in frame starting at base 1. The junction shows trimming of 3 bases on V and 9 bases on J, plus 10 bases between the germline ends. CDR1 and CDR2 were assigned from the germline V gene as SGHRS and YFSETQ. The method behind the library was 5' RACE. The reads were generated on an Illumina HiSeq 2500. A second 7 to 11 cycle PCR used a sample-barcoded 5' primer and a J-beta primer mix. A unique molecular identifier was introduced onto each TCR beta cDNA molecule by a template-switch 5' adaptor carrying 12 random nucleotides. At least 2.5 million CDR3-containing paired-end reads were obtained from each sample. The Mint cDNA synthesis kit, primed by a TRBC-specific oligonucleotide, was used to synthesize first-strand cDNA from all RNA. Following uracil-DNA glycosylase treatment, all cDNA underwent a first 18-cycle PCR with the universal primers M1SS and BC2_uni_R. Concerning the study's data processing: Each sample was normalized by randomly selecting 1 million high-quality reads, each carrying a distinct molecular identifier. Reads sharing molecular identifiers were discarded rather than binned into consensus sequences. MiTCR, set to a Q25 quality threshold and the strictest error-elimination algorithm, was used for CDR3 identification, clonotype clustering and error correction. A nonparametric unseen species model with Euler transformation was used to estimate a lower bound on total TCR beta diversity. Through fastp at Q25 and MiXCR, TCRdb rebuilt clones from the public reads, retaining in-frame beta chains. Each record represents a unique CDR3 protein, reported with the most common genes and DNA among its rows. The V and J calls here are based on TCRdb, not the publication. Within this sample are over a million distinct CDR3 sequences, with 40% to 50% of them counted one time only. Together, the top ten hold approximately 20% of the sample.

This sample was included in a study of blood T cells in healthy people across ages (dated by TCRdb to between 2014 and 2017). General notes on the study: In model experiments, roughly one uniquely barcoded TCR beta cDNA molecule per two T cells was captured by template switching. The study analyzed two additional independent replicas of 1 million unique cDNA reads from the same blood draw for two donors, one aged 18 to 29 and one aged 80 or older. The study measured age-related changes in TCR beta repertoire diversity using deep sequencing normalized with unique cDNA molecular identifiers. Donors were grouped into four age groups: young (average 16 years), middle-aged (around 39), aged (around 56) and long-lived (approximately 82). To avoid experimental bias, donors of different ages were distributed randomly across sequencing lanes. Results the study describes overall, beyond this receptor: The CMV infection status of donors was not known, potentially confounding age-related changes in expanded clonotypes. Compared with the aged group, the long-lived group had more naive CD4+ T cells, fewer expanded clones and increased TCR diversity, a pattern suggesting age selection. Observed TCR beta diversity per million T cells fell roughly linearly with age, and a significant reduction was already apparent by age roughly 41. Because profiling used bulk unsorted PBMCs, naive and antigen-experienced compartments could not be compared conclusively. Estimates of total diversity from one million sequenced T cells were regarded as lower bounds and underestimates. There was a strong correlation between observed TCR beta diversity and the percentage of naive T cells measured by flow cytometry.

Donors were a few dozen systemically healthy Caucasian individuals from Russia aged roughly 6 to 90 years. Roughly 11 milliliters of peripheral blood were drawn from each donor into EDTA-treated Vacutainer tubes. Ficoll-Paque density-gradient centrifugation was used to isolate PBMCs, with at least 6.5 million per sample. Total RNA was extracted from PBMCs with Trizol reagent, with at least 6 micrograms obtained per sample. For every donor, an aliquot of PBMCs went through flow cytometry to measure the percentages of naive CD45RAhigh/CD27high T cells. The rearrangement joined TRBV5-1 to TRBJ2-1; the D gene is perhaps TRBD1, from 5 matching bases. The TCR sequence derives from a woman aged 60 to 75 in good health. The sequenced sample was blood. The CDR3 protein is CASSSKQGEQFF. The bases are TGCGCCAGCAGCTCTAAGCAGGGTGAGCAGTTCTTC.